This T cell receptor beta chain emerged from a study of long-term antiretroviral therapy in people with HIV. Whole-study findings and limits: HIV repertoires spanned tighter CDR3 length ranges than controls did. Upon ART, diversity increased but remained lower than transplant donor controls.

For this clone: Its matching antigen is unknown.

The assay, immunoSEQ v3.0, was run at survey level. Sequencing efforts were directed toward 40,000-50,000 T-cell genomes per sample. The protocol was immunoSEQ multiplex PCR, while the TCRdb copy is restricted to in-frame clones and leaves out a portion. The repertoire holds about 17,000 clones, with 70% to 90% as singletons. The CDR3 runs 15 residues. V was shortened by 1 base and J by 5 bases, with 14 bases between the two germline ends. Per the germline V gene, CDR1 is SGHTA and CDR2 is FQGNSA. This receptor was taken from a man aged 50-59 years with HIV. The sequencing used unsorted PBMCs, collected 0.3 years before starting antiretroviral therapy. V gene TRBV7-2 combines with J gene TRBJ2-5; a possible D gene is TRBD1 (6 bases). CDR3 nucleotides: TGTGCCAGCAGCTTAGTCCACAGGGATGTGGAGACCCAGTACTTC. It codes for CASSLVHRDVETQYF.